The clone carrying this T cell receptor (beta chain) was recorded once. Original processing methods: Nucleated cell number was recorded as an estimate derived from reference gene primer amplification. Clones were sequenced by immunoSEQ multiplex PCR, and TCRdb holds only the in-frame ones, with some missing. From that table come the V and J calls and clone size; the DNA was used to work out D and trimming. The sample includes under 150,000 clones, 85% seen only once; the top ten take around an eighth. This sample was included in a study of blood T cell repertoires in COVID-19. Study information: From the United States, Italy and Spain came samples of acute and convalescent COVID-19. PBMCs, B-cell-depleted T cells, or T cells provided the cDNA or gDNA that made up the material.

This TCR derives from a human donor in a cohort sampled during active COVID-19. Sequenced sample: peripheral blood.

CDR3 DNA: TGTGCCAGCAGTGCCGGGACTAGCGGCGAGACCCAGTACTTC. Translating gives CASSAGTSGETQYF. The rearrangement joins TRBV27 to TRBJ2-5, with TRBD2 matching over 11 bases. This CDR3 is 14 amino acids long. Looked up from germline, CDR1 is MNHEY and CDR2 is SMNVEV (reference sequence). J gave up 5 bases and V 5 bases, and 4 bases lay outside the gene matches.